The 5 T cell receptor beta chains presented below share a single source sample, sequenced in a study of T cell responses to AZD1222 COVID-19 vaccine (dated by TCRdb to the early 2020s). The sample's time point, from its label and the paper: about 28 days (+/-7) after the second vaccine dose. The method was the immunoSEQ multiplex PCR assay. The clones in this table, taken by TCRdb from immuneACCESS, are in-frame only. Not every clone is retained; where verified, under half of the shortfall comes from an unresolved V gene, and the cause of the rest is unknown. The sample table holds 150,000 to 200,000 clones, of which 90% were seen once. The ten top clones hold approximately 5.9% of the sample. The sample here was peripheral blood, taken 28 days after the second AZD1222 dose. Receptors were obtained from an adult who received the AZD1222 COVID-19 vaccine.

The genes are TRBV3-1 (or the pseudogene TRBV3-2) and TRBJ1-2; the match to TRBD1 covers 9 bases. V gave up 2 bases and J gave up 6 bases; unmatched junction bases: 4. Germline values: CDR1 LGHDT, CDR2 YNNKEL (reference sequence). This CDR3 has 14 residues. Written as DNA, the CDR3 is TGTGCCAGCAGCCAATACGGGACAGGGAATGGCTACACCTTC. Protein: CASSQYGTGNGYTF.

The chain recombines TRBV2 with TRBJ1-5; D is perhaps TRBD1 (5 bases). Trimming removed 6 bases at V and 3 bases at J, with 12 bases between. Germline assignment: CDR1 SNHLY and CDR2 FYNNEI. CDR3 length: 14 residues. CDR3 residues: CASRDTGFNQPQHF. CDR3 DNA sequence: TGTGCCAGCAGGGACACAGGCTTCAATCAGCCCCAGCATTTT. Based on the CDR3 plus reference TRBV2 and TRBJ1-5, the full variable domain is EPEVTQTPSHQVTQMGQEVILRCVPISNHLYFYWYRQILGQKVEFLVSFYNNEISEKSEIFDDQFSVERPDGSNFTLKIRSTKLEDSAMYFCASRDTGFNQPQHFGDGTRLSIL.

The rearrangement links TRBV28 to TRBJ1-5; D unclear. The V gene lost 3 bases and the J gene lost 0 bases, with 6 bases spanning the gap. The CDR3 spans 14 residues. CDR1 and CDR2 (germline): MDHEN, SYDVKM. The CDR3 spells CASSFLNSNQPQHF. CDR3 coding DNA: TGTGCCAGCAGTTTCCTGAATAGCAATCAGCCCCAGCATTTT.

In DNA form, the CDR3 reads TGTGCCAGCAGCCCATCCCTGGGGGTTAGCTATGGCTACACCTTC. Protein product: CASSPSLGVSYGYTF. V gene TRBV7-9 combines with J gene TRBJ1-2; tentative D call: TRBD1 (5 bases). Germline V CDR1 and CDR2: SEHNR, FQNEAQ (reference sequence). V dropped 5 bases and J dropped 4 bases, with 17 bases sitting between them. The CDR3 is made up of 15 amino acids.

This chain connects TRBV29-1 to TRBJ2-7; D remains ambiguous. This CDR3 contains 15 residues. CDR1 and CDR2 from the germline V gene are SQVTM and ANQGSEA. Trimming removed 0 bases at V and 3 bases at J, with 15 bases between. In nucleotides, the CDR3 is TGCAGCGTTGAAGATGGGTTGAGTACAAGCTACGAGCAGTACTTC. The encoded protein is CSVEDGLSTSYEQYF.